The sample holds a few counts of the clone carrying this T cell receptor (beta chain). Its antigen is as yet unknown. Clones were sequenced by immunoSEQ multiplex PCR, and TCRdb holds only the in-frame ones, with some missing. Of around 2,000,000 clones listed, about 95% are singletons. Naive CD8 isolation took CD45RO-negative cells positively selected for CCR7 and excluded terminally differentiated effector memory CD45RA+ cells. This specimen belongs to a study of shared clonotypes between healthy human individuals. Study information: Per donor, CD8 memory used one plate, CD8 naive used two, CD4 memory used three and CD4 naive used three. Findings and limits, study-wide: Larger estimated richness was generally recorded for naive subsets relative to memory subsets. The diversity represented, both genetic and in exposure history, was limited by few donors. The sharing of 5% to 6.5% of naive CD4 clonotypes was seen across several donors.

This TCR was recovered from a man between 18 and 29 years old in good health. Sequencing was carried out using naive CD8+ T cells sorted from blood.

The CDR3 loop reads CASSIFQGALGGANVLTF. CDR3 nucleotide sequence: TGTGCCAGTAGTATTTTTCAGGGGGCATTGGGTGGGGCCAACGTCCTGACTTTC. The V gene is TRBV19, the J gene TRBJ2-6, with 8 nucleotides matching TRBD1. With V trimmed by 3 bases and J by 3 bases, 10 bases remained unmatched. The germline CDR1 and CDR2 sequences are LNHDA and SQIVND (reference sequence). The CDR3 consists of 18 residues.